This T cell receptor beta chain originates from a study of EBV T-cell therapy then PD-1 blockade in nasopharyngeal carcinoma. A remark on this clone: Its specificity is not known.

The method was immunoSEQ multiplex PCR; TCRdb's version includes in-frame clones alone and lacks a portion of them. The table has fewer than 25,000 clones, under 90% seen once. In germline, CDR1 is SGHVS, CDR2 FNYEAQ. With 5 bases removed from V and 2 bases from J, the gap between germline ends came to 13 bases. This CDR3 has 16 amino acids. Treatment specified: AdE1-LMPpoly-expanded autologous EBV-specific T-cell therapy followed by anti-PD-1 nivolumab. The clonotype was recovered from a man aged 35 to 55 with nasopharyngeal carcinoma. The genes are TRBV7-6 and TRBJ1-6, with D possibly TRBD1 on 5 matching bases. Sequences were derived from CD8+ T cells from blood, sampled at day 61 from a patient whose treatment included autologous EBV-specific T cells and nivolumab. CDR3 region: CASSPQGKTYNSPLHF. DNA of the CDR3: TGTGCCAGCAGCCCTCAGGGCAAAACCTATAATTCACCCCTCCACTTT.